One and the same sample provided the 10 T cell receptor beta chains below, sequenced in a study of blood T cell repertoires in COVID-19. Sequencing was performed with immunoSEQ multiplex PCR; in TCRdb, only in-frame clones are kept and a portion is missing. Here the sample spans a few hundred thousand clones, more than 70% being singletons. Source material: peripheral blood. The receptors were gathered from a woman in her forties or fifties with acute or convalescent COVID-19.

The V gene is TRBV30, the J gene TRBJ1-5, with unresolved D. This CDR3 is 13 amino acids long. V was clipped by 1 base and J by 7 bases, with 11 bases between them. Looked up from germline, CDR1 is GTSNPN and CDR2 is SVGIG (reference sequence). CDR3 protein: CAWSGGFGQPQHF. The CDR3 bases are TGTGCCTGGAGTGGAGGGTTCGGACAGCCCCAGCATTTT.

The chain is built from TRBV6-5 and TRBJ2-2; D call uncertain. The CDR3 contains 13 residues. V lost 6 bases to trimming and J lost 6 bases, with 11 bases between them. Germline V gene data show CDR1 as MNHEY and CDR2 as SVGAGI. The CDR3 loop is CASSLLSAGELFF. Here the CDR3 DNA reads TGTGCCAGCAGCCTTCTGAGCGCCGGGGAGCTGTTTTTT.

The genes are TRBV10-3 and TRBJ1-2, with TRBD1 as a possible D gene (6 bases). Germline V gives CDR1 ENHRY, CDR2 SYGVKD. V lost 10 bases to trimming and J lost 3 bases, with 15 bases between them. The CDR3 extends over 13 amino acids. CDR3 sequence reads: CATAGAGDYGYTF. The CDR3 DNA is TGTGCCACGGCCGGGGCAGGGGACTATGGCTACACCTTC.

In this sample, this clone turned up once. The V gene is TRBV3-1 (or the pseudogene TRBV3-2), the J gene TRBJ1-1; 7 bases fit TRBD1. Germline CDR1 LGHDT, CDR2 YNNKEL (reference sequence). This CDR3 spans 13 amino acids. V lost 4 bases, J lost 6 bases, and 5 bases stayed unmatched. CDR3 nucleotides: TGTGCCAGCAGCCGGACAGGTACGGCTGAAGCTTTCTTT. The encoded protein is CASSRTGTAEAFF.

In this sample, this clone turned up a few times. The rearrangement links TRBV6-5 to TRBJ1-1; 8 nucleotides align to TRBD1. The CDR3 extends over 14 amino acids. The V segment lost 4 bases and the J segment 0 bases; nucleotides outside the gene matches: 1. CDR1 MNHEY and CDR2 SVGAGI come from the germline V gene. CDR3 loop: CASSLDRVNTEAFF. In DNA, the CDR3 is TGTGCCAGCAGTTTGGACAGGGTGAACACTGAAGCTTTCTTT.

The rearrangement uses TRBV4-1 and TRBJ2-3; D remains ambiguous. V was shortened by 1 base and J by 6 bases, with 20 bases between the two germline ends. There are 17 residues in the CDR3. Germline V gene lookup returns CDR1 MGHRA and CDR2 YSYEKL. CDR3 sequence reads: CASSQGPLRRVSDTQYF. As DNA, the CDR3 is TGCGCCAGCAGCCAAGGTCCGTTGCGCCGAGTGTCGGATACGCAGTATTTT.

This clone was seen a single time. The genes are TRBV7-3 and TRBJ2-5; maybe TRBD2 (5 bases). Germline V gene data show CDR1 as SGHTA and CDR2 as FQGTGA. The CDR3 spans 14 residues. V gave up 1 base and J gave up 4 bases, with 10 bases separating them. CDR3 nucleotides: TGTGCCAGCAGCTTAAATCCTAGCCCAGAGACCCAGTACTTC. Its protein product is CASSLNPSPETQYF.

The chain carries TRBV5-1 and TRBJ2-5; 15 bases agree with TRBD2. The germline V gene encodes CDR1 SGHRS and CDR2 YFSETQ. The CDR3 is 21 amino acids. Trimming removed 3 bases from V and 0 bases from J; junction bases left unmatched: 15. The CDR3 nucleotides read TGCGCCAGCAGCTGGGCTTCCGGGACTAGCGGGAGGTTCGAGTACCAAGAGACCCAGTACTTC. It codes for CASSWASGTSGRFEYQETQYF.

The chain is built from TRBV30 and TRBJ1-2; no definite D call. The CDR3 is 15 residues long. The germline V gene encodes CDR1 GTSNPN and CDR2 SVGIG (reference sequence). Trimming removed 0 bases from V and 2 bases from J, with 13 bases in between. CDR3 in amino acids: CAWSVLRLSNYGYTF. In DNA form, the CDR3 reads TGTGCCTGGAGTGTACTCAGACTCTCAAACTATGGCTACACCTTC.

The chain is built from TRBV13 and TRBJ1-1; D is ambiguous. The germline V and J ends were trimmed by 4 bases and 1 base, with 19 bases remaining between them. Germline V gene data show CDR1 as PRHDT and CDR2 as FYEKMQ (reference sequence). This CDR3 region has 17 residues. This chain's CDR3 is CASSSEKLSYSNTEAFF. The DNA of the CDR3 is TGTGCCAGCAGCTCCGAGAAGCTGTCGTACTCGAACACTGAAGCTTTCTTT.